This T cell receptor (beta chain) originates from a study of cytomegalovirus exposure and HLA in healthy donors. General study results and limits: Follow-up analysis later connected one missense variant in DCLRE1C with trimming of TCR beta V- and J-genes.

The PCR had 60 Vbeta and 13 Jbeta primers. The assay was immunoSEQ multiplex PCR, and TCRdb's table has in-frame clones only and misses some. Its clone listing holds 130,000 or so clones. Note on this clone: Antigen unknown.

Trimming took off 3 bases at V and 4 bases at J, with 15 bases between the two ends. This CDR3 is built from 15 residues. In germline, CDR1 is KGHSH, CDR2 LQKENI. The sequence derives from a man younger than 35 in good health and CMV-seronegative. J is TRBJ1-1 and V is TRBV18, with D perhaps matching TRBD1 (6 bases). The specimen was PBMCs. The chain's CDR3 is CASSPNRDGVTEAFF. The CDR3 nucleotides are TGTGCCAGCTCACCGAACAGGGACGGTGTCACTGAAGCTTTCTTT.